This T cell receptor (beta chain) emerged from a study of blood T cell repertoires in COVID-19. Using immunoSEQ multiplex PCR, the repertoire was profiled, and TCRdb retains in-frame clones only, with some absent. The repertoire holds under 300,000 clones, with approximately 85% as singletons. Sequencing was carried out using peripheral blood. The clonotype comes from a man aged 80 or over with acute or convalescent COVID-19.

In DNA, the CDR3 is TGCAGCCCGACAGGGAACTATGGCTACACCTTC. This translates into CSPTGNYGYTF. The gene calls are TRBV20-1 and TRBJ1-2, with TRBD1 matching 7 bases. The CDR3 totals 11 residues. Germline CDR1 reads DFQATT; CDR2 reads SNEGSKA (reference sequence).